What follows are 27 T cell receptor beta chains derived from one specimen sequenced in a study of blood T cell repertoires in COVID-19. The method was immunoSEQ multiplex PCR; TCRdb's version includes in-frame clones alone and lacks a portion of them. This table holds 150,000 to 200,000 clones, about 95% found once. The sample taken for sequencing was peripheral blood. Receptors were obtained from a man aged 25-40 years with COVID-19, enrolled during active disease.

The chain joins TRBV6-5 to TRBJ1-4; 9 nucleotides line up with TRBD1. The CDR3 contains 15 residues. The junction had 7 bases not matched to a gene; V was cut back by 4 bases and J by 7 bases. Per the germline V gene, CDR1 is MNHEY and CDR2 is SVGAGI. The CDR3: CASSFRTGVSEKLFF. CDR3 DNA sequence: TGTGCCAGCAGTTTCCGGACAGGGGTTAGTGAAAAACTGTTTTTT.

In its sample, this clone was seen once. The V call is TRBV29-1, the J call TRBJ1-1; TRBD1 matches at 7 bases. The CDR3 covers 18 residues. Losses at the gene ends were 3 bases for V and 5 bases for J; bases not matched to a gene: 21. Germline-derived CDR1 and CDR2 are SQVTM and ANQGSEA. CDR3 nucleotide sequence: TGCAGCGTTGATTACGTAGGGGGCGAGGTGATTACGGGGACTGAAGCTTTCTTT. Translating gives CSVDYVGGEVITGTEAFF.

CDR3: CASRLPGNTEAFF. As DNA, the CDR3 is TGCGCCAGCAGACTCCCGGGGAACACTGAAGCTTTCTTT. This chain links TRBV5-1 with TRBJ1-1; D gene uncertain. This CDR3 has 13 amino acids. Trimming took off 5 bases at V and 1 base at J, with 9 bases between the two ends. Germline V CDR1 and CDR2: SGHRS, YFSETQ.

The rearrangement joins TRBV6-1 to TRBJ1-1; D call uncertain. Between the trimmed V and J ends, which lost 3 bases and 0 bases, there was a span of 17 bases. Germline lookup yields CDR1 MNHNS and CDR2 SASEGT. This CDR3 spans 17 amino acids. The CDR3 reads CASSDPDFSAMNTEAFF. DNA of the CDR3: TGTGCCAGCAGTGACCCTGACTTCTCCGCCATGAACACTGAAGCTTTCTTT.

This chain uses TRBV2 with TRBJ1-6, with 10 bases lining up with TRBD1. This CDR3 has 12 amino acids. J lost 10 bases, V lost 8 bases, and 2 bases had no gene match. Germline-derived CDR1 and CDR2 are SNHLY and FYNNEI. This CDR3 reads CASGTGDSPLHF. The CDR3 bases are TGTGCCAGCGGGACAGGGGACTCACCCCTCCACTTT.

V gene TRBV7-9 combines with J gene TRBJ1-1, with 9 bases identical to TRBD1. J was trimmed by 4 bases and V by 3 bases; bases with no gene match: 12. CDR1 is SEHNR and CDR2 is FQNEAQ in the germline V gene (reference sequence). This CDR3 region has 17 residues. CDR3 sequence reads: CASSFRTGAILVTEAFF. CDR3 coding DNA: TGTGCCAGCAGCTTTCGGACAGGGGCCATCCTAGTCACTGAAGCTTTCTTT.

This clone appeared once. The CDR3 protein is CSVVHTSGGLRYEQYF. The CDR3 DNA follows: TGCAGCGTTGTACACACTAGCGGGGGGCTACGCTACGAGCAGTACTTC. The chain links TRBV29-1 to TRBJ2-7; 12 bases are a match to TRBD2. Trimming took 4 bases from V and 3 from J; bases not matched to a gene: 10. Germline-derived CDR1 and CDR2 are SQVTM and ANQGSEA. CDR3 length: 16 amino acids.

The genes are TRBV7-3 and TRBJ2-3; D is possibly TRBD2 (6 bases). V was shortened by 3 bases and J by 0 bases, with 13 bases between the two germline ends. CDR1 is SGHTA, CDR2 FQGTGA, per germline. This CDR3 spans 16 amino acids. The CDR3 region is CASSFEAGSSTDTQYF. Written as DNA, the CDR3 is TGTGCCAGCAGCTTTGAAGCGGGTTCTAGCACAGATACGCAGTATTTT.

With respect to this clone: The same CDR3 also results from other DNA sequences found in this sample. V gene TRBV4-1 combines with J gene TRBJ2-7, with 7 bases that match TRBD1. Germline V gives CDR1 MGHRA, CDR2 YSYEKL. This CDR3 is 13 amino acids long. V was clipped by 1 base and J by 4 bases; unmatched bases: 1. The CDR3 sequence: CASSQAQGYEQYF. The CDR3, as DNA: TGCGCCAGCAGCCAAGCACAGGGGTACGAGCAGTACTTC.

The genes are TRBV7-9 and TRBJ2-5, with TRBD1 identical over 11 bases. The germline gives CDR1 SEHNR, CDR2 FQNEAQ (reference sequence). V lost 4 bases and J lost 5; bases outside the gene matches: 6. CDR3 length equals 15 residues. As DNA, the CDR3 is TGTGCCAGCAGCTCCGGGACAGGGGGGCGTGAGACCCAGTACTTC. This encodes CASSSGTGGRETQYF.

V is TRBV30 and J is TRBJ1-4; no definite D call. Trimming shortened V by 4 bases and J by 0 bases, and 6 bases separated the two germline ends. CDR1 GTSNPN and CDR2 SVGIG come from the germline V gene (reference sequence). The CDR3 totals 13 residues. This CDR3 reads CAWMAATNEKLFF. In nucleotides, the CDR3 is TGTGCCTGGATGGCAGCAACTAATGAAAAACTGTTTTTT.

This clone has a single count. V and J are TRBV2 and TRBJ1-1; D call uncertain. This CDR3 spans 13 amino acids. Germline CDR1 reads SNHLY; CDR2 reads FYNNEI. V was shortened by 7 bases and J by 0 bases, with 9 bases between the two germline ends. The CDR3 spells CASIWAMNTEAFF. CDR3 nucleotides: TGTGCCAGCATATGGGCCATGAACACTGAAGCTTTCTTT.

This chain joins TRBV7-3 and TRBJ1-1; maybe TRBD1 (6 bases). The CDR3 runs 15 residues. The germline V and J ends were trimmed by 4 bases and 5 bases, with 17 bases remaining between them. CDR1 SGHTA and CDR2 FQGTGA come from the germline V gene. The CDR3 spells CASSSSATGGTEAFF. The CDR3 DNA reads TGTGCCAGCAGCTCATCCGCGACAGGCGGGACTGAAGCTTTCTTT.

The chain uses TRBV6-1 and TRBJ1-1; TRBD1 agrees at 9 bases. The length of the CDR3 is 15 residues. Germline lookup yields CDR1 MNHNS and CDR2 SASEGT. V shed 3 bases, J shed 6 bases, and the junction held 8 bases outside the gene matches. The CDR3 DNA reads as TGTGCCAGCAGTGACGACTGGGACAGGGATCCTGAAGCTTTCTTT. Amino acids: CASSDDWDRDPEAFF.

The chain carries TRBV3-1 (or the pseudogene TRBV3-2) and TRBJ1-2; no clear D gene. This CDR3 has 12 residues. V shed 1 base and J shed 6 bases, with 6 bases lying between them. Germline V gives CDR1 LGHDT, CDR2 YNNKEL (reference sequence). CDR3 in DNA: TGTGCCAGCAGCCAAGGGTCTAATGGCTACACCTTC. As protein: CASSQGSNGYTF.

This clone was seen just once. The chain recombines TRBV4-1 with TRBJ1-1; unclear D gene. V was pared by 1 base and J by 4 bases, with 13 bases between. In germline, CDR1 is MGHRA, CDR2 YSYEKL. This CDR3 has 15 amino acids. CDR3 coding DNA: TGCGCCAGCAGCCAAGGCGAGGGCCTACTCACTGAAGCTTTCTTT. Protein: CASSQGEGLLTEAFF.

This chain connects TRBV4-1 to TRBJ1-1; perhaps TRBD1 as D (5 bases). The V end lost 4 bases, the J end lost 3 bases, and 18 bases lay between the germline ends. The CDR3 spans 16 residues. Germline assignment: CDR1 MGHRA and CDR2 YSYEKL. DNA for the CDR3: TGCGCCAGCAGCCCTAATACCGCCCCAGGGTACACTGAAGCTTTCTTT. Protein product: CASSPNTAPGYTEAFF.

The genes are TRBV19 and TRBJ2-3; 9 bases line up with TRBD2. Germline CDR1 LNHDA, CDR2 SQIVND (reference sequence). This CDR3 region has 15 residues. J was trimmed by 0 bases and V by 5 bases; bases with no gene match: 3. CDR3 coding DNA: TGTGCCAGTAGTCCTAGCGGGGTTAGCACAGATACGCAGTATTTT. This sequence encodes CASSPSGVSTDTQYF.

V and J are TRBV6-5 and TRBJ2-3, with a tentative D call TRBD2 (5 bases). V shed 6 bases and J shed 1 base, with 8 bases lying between them. This CDR3 has 13 residues. Germline CDR1 and CDR2: MNHEY and SVGAGI. In DNA form, the CDR3 reads TGTGCCAGCAGGTCCGGGGGCACAGATACGCAGTATTTT. It yields the protein CASRSGGTDTQYF.

The chain is built from TRBV30 and TRBJ2-7; perhaps TRBD1 as D (5 bases). The CDR3 sequence is 13 residues long. With 5 bases removed from V and 5 bases from J, the gap between germline ends came to 16 bases. Germline V gene lookup returns CDR1 GTSNPN and CDR2 SVGIG (reference sequence). The CDR3 nucleotides are TGTGCCTGGGCGAATGGCAGGGCGGACGAGCAGTACTTC. Amino acid sequence: CAWANGRADEQYF.

This chain links TRBV2 with TRBJ1-5, with D tentatively TRBD1 (5 bases). Per germline, CDR1 SNHLY and CDR2 FYNNEI. Trimming left V 6 bases short and J 3 bases short, with 24 bases between. The CDR3 is 18 residues long. CDR3 residues: CASSQSASGGMTNQPQHF. CDR3 DNA sequence: TGTGCCAGCAGCCAATCGGCCTCTGGGGGGATGACCAATCAGCCCCAGCATTTT.

This rearrangement joins TRBV19 to TRBJ2-1, with 11 bases aligning to TRBD2. The CDR3 is 14 amino acids. The V segment lost 9 bases and the J segment 4 bases; nucleotides outside the gene matches: 5. Germline V gene sequence: CDR1 LNHDA, CDR2 SQIVND (reference sequence). CDR3 protein: CASHSGGAYNEQFF. As DNA, the CDR3 is TGTGCCAGCCATAGCGGGGGGGCTTACAATGAGCAGTTCTTC.

This clone has only one observation. The V gene is TRBV6-6, the J gene TRBJ2-1, with D possibly matching TRBD1 (5 bases). Trimming left V 5 bases short and J 6 bases short, with 14 bases between. The CDR3 is 14 amino acids. Germline CDR1 reads MNHNY; CDR2 reads SVGAGI (reference sequence). CDR3 bases: TGTGCCAGCAGTACACGGGCGCAGGGCAATGAGCAGTTCTTC. Amino acid sequence: CASSTRAQGNEQFF.

V gene TRBV12-3 or TRBV12-4 combines with J gene TRBJ2-3; D not resolved. Trimming removed 2 bases at V and 6 bases at J, with 9 bases between. This CDR3 has 13 amino acids. CDR3 residues: CASSLFPRDTQYF. CDR3 nucleotides: TGTGCCAGCAGTTTATTTCCCCGGGATACGCAGTATTTT.

The V call is TRBV5-4, the J call TRBJ1-5; perhaps TRBD1 as D (5 bases). Germline CDR1 reads SGHNT; CDR2 reads YYREEE (reference sequence). Trimming took off 4 bases at V and 2 bases at J, with 16 bases between the two ends. This CDR3 comprises 16 residues. This CDR3 reads CASSPNPGGGNQPQHF. As DNA, the CDR3 is TGTGCCAGCAGCCCCAACCCCGGGGGAGGCAATCAGCCCCAGCATTTT.

This clone appeared a single time. V is TRBV11-2 and J is TRBJ1-4; D possibly corresponds to TRBD1 (6 bases). The CDR3 has 17 residues. Germline lookup yields CDR1 SGHAT and CDR2 FQNNGV. Trimming cost V 1 base and J 6 bases, with 18 bases left between them. As DNA, the CDR3 is TGTGCCAGCAGCTTAGGACCCTGGGGCAGGGGTCATGAAAAACTGTTTTTT. It specifies CASSLGPWGRGHEKLFF.

The chain uses TRBV5-1 and TRBJ1-6; perhaps TRBD1 as D (5 bases). The CDR3 spans 15 residues. The V gene's germline CDR1 is SGHRS and CDR2 YFSETQ. V dropped 2 bases and J dropped 5 bases, with 11 bases sitting between them. The CDR3: CASSFGGSDNSPLHF. CDR3 DNA: TGCGCCAGCAGCTTCGGGGGGTCGGATAATTCACCCCTCCACTTT.